These 31 T cell receptor beta chains came from one sample sequenced in a study of blood T cell repertoires in COVID-19. Repertoires were generated with immunoSEQ multiplex PCR, while TCRdb's copy carries only in-frame clones and drops some. Of hundreds of thousands of clones listed, 75% to 90% are singletons. Sequenced sample: peripheral blood. The source of these receptors is a woman aged 55-75 years with COVID-19, enrolled during active disease.

This clone appeared once. Additional DNA sequences in this sample encode the identical CDR3. The J gene is TRBJ2-5, the V gene TRBV7-2; possible D gene TRBD2, 7 bases. There are 15 residues in the CDR3. Looked up from germline, CDR1 is SGHTA and CDR2 is FQGNSA. Between the trimmed V and J ends, which lost 1 base and 4 bases, there was a span of 13 bases. CDR3 in amino acids: CASSLGGGARETQYF. CDR3 coding DNA: TGTGCCAGCAGCTTAGGAGGGGGGGCGCGAGAGACCCAGTACTTC.

This clone was seen only once. The gene calls are TRBV6-2 or TRBV6-3 and TRBJ1-6; 8 positions agree with TRBD1. Germline loops: CDR1 MNHEY, CDR2 SVGEGT. The CDR3 runs to 17 residues. J gave up 6 bases and V 1 base, and 8 bases lay outside the gene matches. This CDR3 is CASSYFDRQGSNSPLHF. The CDR3 DNA sequence: TGTGCCAGCAGTTACTTTGATCGACAGGGGAGTAATTCACCCCTCCACTTT.

V gene TRBV5-6 combines with J gene TRBJ2-2; D call uncertain. The germline V gene encodes CDR1 SGHDT and CDR2 YYEEEE. The CDR3 loop spans 15 amino acids. Trimming stripped 0 bases from V and 6 bases from J, with 12 bases between. The CDR3 protein is CASSLGSLGPGELFF. In DNA, the CDR3 is TGTGCCAGCAGCTTGGGGTCCTTGGGCCCCGGGGAGCTGTTTTTT.

The J gene is TRBJ1-3, the V gene TRBV11-2; D perhaps matches TRBD1 (5 bases). This CDR3 is 15 amino acids long. Germline CDR1 SGHAT, CDR2 FQNNGV. The V end was cut by 1 base, the J end by 4 bases, with 11 bases between. This CDR3 reads CASSLVRGKGNTIYF. The CDR3 coding sequence is TGTGCCAGCAGCTTAGTCCGGGGGAAAGGAAACACCATATATTTT.

The chain combines TRBV2 with TRBJ1-1; the match to TRBD1 covers 8 bases. With 3 bases clipped from V and 3 bases from J, the junction kept 9 bases outside the gene matches. Germline V gene sequence: CDR1 SNHLY, CDR2 FYNNEI. This CDR3 spans 16 amino acids. The CDR3 coding sequence is TGTGCCAGCAGTGAGGACAGGGCGTCGAAATACACTGAAGCTTTCTTT. Its protein product is CASSEDRASKYTEAFF.

The chain joins TRBV19 to TRBJ1-1, with TRBD1 identical over 8 bases. Germline assignment: CDR1 LNHDA and CDR2 SQIVND (reference sequence). Trimming took 5 bases from V and 6 from J; bases not matched to a gene: 14. This CDR3 spans 16 amino acids. CDR3 protein: CASSLRTGSEYAEAFF. Written as DNA, the CDR3 is TGTGCCAGTAGTCTTCGGACAGGGAGCGAGTACGCTGAAGCTTTCTTT.

The chain uses TRBV7-8 and TRBJ2-5; D perhaps matches TRBD2 (5 bases). The CDR3 is made up of 15 amino acids. V was cut by 4 bases and J by 3 bases, with 15 bases left in between. Looked up from germline, CDR1 is SGHVS and CDR2 is FQNEAQ. This CDR3 is CASSSLRTGEETQYF. For the CDR3, the DNA is TGTGCCAGCAGCTCCCTTAGGACTGGAGAAGAGACCCAGTACTTC.

Concerning this clone: This sample also contains other DNA sequences that code for the same CDR3. This chain uses TRBV11-3 with TRBJ2-3; the D is unclear. CDR1 and CDR2 from the germline V gene are SGHNT and YENEEA. The CDR3 length is 14 residues. Trimming cost V 6 bases and J 1 base, with 11 bases left between them. The CDR3 reads CASSLSGGTDTQYF. For the CDR3, the DNA is TGTGCCAGCAGTCTCTCTGGAGGCACAGATACGCAGTATTTT.

For this clone: Other DNA sequences in this specimen translate into the identical CDR3. The V gene is TRBV27, the J gene TRBJ1-6; 7 positions agree with TRBD1. The trim removed 6 bases at V and 7 bases at J, leaving 3 bases unmatched. There are 13 residues in the CDR3. CDR1 and CDR2 (germline): MNHEY, SMNVEV (reference sequence). The CDR3 protein is CASRTGDNSPLHF. CDR3 DNA: TGTGCCAGCAGAACAGGGGACAATTCACCCCTCCACTTT.

The chain is built from TRBV14 and TRBJ1-1; TRBD1 might be the D (5 bases). The germline V gene has CDR1 SGHDN and CDR2 FVKESK. Trimming cost V 3 bases and J 10 bases, with 9 bases left between them. There are 11 residues in the CDR3. The CDR3 protein is CASSQGLGAFF. CDR3 nucleotides: TGTGCCAGCAGCCAGGGGCTCGGAGCTTTCTTT.

V and J are TRBV18 and TRBJ1-4, with D perhaps TRBD1 (5 bases). The CDR3 extends over 15 amino acids. Between the trimmed V and J ends, which lost 3 bases and 6 bases, there was a span of 14 bases. Germline assignment: CDR1 KGHSH and CDR2 LQKENI. The CDR3 region has the DNA TGTGCCAGCTCACCCCTTAGGGGATGGGATGAAAAACTGTTTTTT. It is translated as CASSPLRGWDEKLFF.

The chain employs TRBV19 and TRBJ1-2; 9 bases map to TRBD1. The CDR3 has 17 amino acids. V gave up 4 bases and J gave up 3 bases; unmatched junction bases: 12. Germline V lookup: CDR1 LNHDA, CDR2 SQIVND (reference sequence). CDR3 DNA: TGTGCCAGTAGTAGGAAAGGTGCGGGACAGGGCGACTATGGCTACACCTTC. Its translation is CASSRKGAGQGDYGYTF. Based on the CDR3 plus reference TRBV19 and TRBJ1-2, the full variable domain is DGGITQSPKYLFRKEGQNVTLSCEQNLNHDAMYWYRQDPGQGLRLIYYSQIVNDFQKGDIAEGYSVSREKKESFPLTVTSAQKNPTAFYLCASSRKGAGQGDYGYTFGSGTRLTVV.

The V call is TRBV2, the J call TRBJ1-1; 11 nucleotides line up with TRBD1. J lost 7 bases, V lost 3 bases, and 10 bases had no gene match. The length of the CDR3 is 16 residues. Germline loops: CDR1 SNHLY, CDR2 FYNNEI. For the CDR3, the DNA is TGTGCCAGCAGTGATGTCGGACAGGGGGCTTTTGGTGAAGCTTTCTTT. As protein: CASSDVGQGAFGEAFF.

As regards this clone: Just one base apart from a much larger clone, this may be a read error. The rearrangement joins TRBV5-1 to TRBJ2-2; TRBD2 aligns across 7 bases. The germline V gene has CDR1 SGHRS and CDR2 YFSETQ. After removal of 10 bases from V and 1 base from J, the junction contained 10 bases not matched to a gene. CDR3 length: 15 residues. The chain's CDR3 is CARSDGGGNTGELFF. CDR3 bases: TGCGCCCGCTCCGATGGGGGGGGGAACACCGGGGAGCTGTTTTTT.

The gene calls are TRBV27 and TRBJ2-6; weak D call: TRBD2 (6 bases). Germline V gene lookup returns CDR1 MNHEY and CDR2 SMNVEV (reference sequence). With 4 bases removed from V and 0 bases from J, the gap between germline ends came to 13 bases. This CDR3 contains 17 residues. This CDR3 is CASSSLAPYSGANVLTF. The CDR3 coding sequence is TGTGCCAGCAGTTCCCTAGCGCCTTACTCTGGGGCCAACGTCCTGACTTTC.

V is TRBV9 and J is TRBJ2-4, with D perhaps TRBD1 (5 bases). This CDR3 has 14 amino acids. In germline, CDR1 is SGDLS, CDR2 YYNGEE. Trimming took 0 bases from V and 7 from J, leaving 11 bases between them. The CDR3 region is CASSVGRGTNIQYF. CDR3 sequence (DNA): TGTGCCAGCAGCGTAGGTAGGGGAACGAACATTCAGTACTTC. Complete variable domain (other parts from reference TRBV9 and TRBJ2-4): DSGVTQTPKHLITATGQRVTLRCSPRSGDLSVYWYQQSLDQGLQFLIQYYNGEERAKGNILERFSAQQFPDLHSELNLSSLELGDSALYFCASSVGRGTNIQYFGAGTRLSVL.

V usage is TRBV7-3 and J usage is TRBJ1-1, with a tentative D call TRBD1 (6 bases). The germline V and J ends were trimmed by 4 bases and 4 bases, with 16 bases remaining between them. CDR1 is SGHTA and CDR2 is FQGTGA in the germline V gene. This CDR3 region has 15 residues. CDR3 in amino acids: CASSSPLGQSTEAFF. In nucleotides, the CDR3 is TGTGCCAGCAGCTCGCCCCTTGGACAGAGCACTGAAGCTTTCTTT.

The CDR3 region has the DNA TGCGCCAGCAGCTTCATCGGCACCCAGGGTGAAAAACTGTTTTTT. Its protein is CASSFIGTQGEKLFF. The chain recombines TRBV5-1 with TRBJ1-4, with D possibly being TRBD1 (5 bases). This CDR3 is 15 amino acids long. Trimming cost V 2 bases and J 7 bases, with 15 bases left between them. CDR1 is SGHRS and CDR2 is YFSETQ in the germline V gene.

This chain connects TRBV11-2 to TRBJ1-1; the D is unclear. The CDR3 is 14 amino acids. The V and J ends lost 1 base and 1 base respectively, with 7 bases between them. Germline V gene sequence: CDR1 SGHAT, CDR2 FQNNGV. The CDR3 region is CASSLVFWNTEAFF. The CDR3, as DNA: TGTGCCAGCAGCTTAGTATTTTGGAACACTGAAGCTTTCTTT. Based on the CDR3 plus reference TRBV11-2 and TRBJ1-1, the full variable domain is EAGVAQSPRYKIIEKRQSVAFWCNPISGHATLYWYQQILGQGPKLLIQFQNNGVVDDSQLPKDRFSAERLKGVDSTLKIQPAKLEDSAVYLCASSLVFWNTEAFFGQGTRLTVV.

This clone was seen once. The rearrangement links TRBV5-1 to TRBJ2-5; weak D call: TRBD2 (6 bases). This CDR3 is built from 13 residues. In germline, CDR1 is SGHRS, CDR2 YFSETQ. Trimming shortened V by 1 base and J by 4 bases, and 8 bases separated the two germline ends. CDR3 residues: CASSLTGVETQYF. DNA of the CDR3: TGCGCCAGCAGCTTGACGGGGGTAGAGACCCAGTACTTC.

The chain employs TRBV6-2 or TRBV6-3 and TRBJ2-4; TRBD2 agrees at 13 bases. V shed 0 bases, J shed 8 bases, and the junction held 1 base outside the gene matches. Germline loops: CDR1 MNHEY, CDR2 SVGEGT. CDR3 length: 15 amino acids. CDR3 coding DNA: TGTGCCAGCAGTTACTCAGGACTAGCGGGGGACATTCAGTACTTC. It encodes CASSYSGLAGDIQYF.

This clone has more than one count but fewer than ten. This rearrangement joins TRBV4-3 to TRBJ2-3; the D gene is possibly TRBD1 (6 bases). This CDR3 contains 14 residues. The V gene's germline CDR1 is LGHNA and CDR2 YSLEER. The V and J ends lost 2 bases and 0 bases respectively, with 6 bases between them. CDR3 residues: CASSQQGSTDTQYF. CDR3 nucleotides: TGCGCCAGCAGCCAACAGGGGAGCACAGATACGCAGTATTTT.

This clone was seen only a few times. The chain employs TRBV7-9 and TRBJ2-7; 7 positions agree with TRBD1. After removal of 1 base from V and 1 base from J, the junction contained 4 bases not matched to a gene. This CDR3 is 15 amino acids long. The germline V gene has CDR1 SEHNR and CDR2 FQNEAQ (reference sequence). The DNA for the CDR3 is TGTGCCAGCAGCTTAGAGTACAGGGGATCCTACGAGCAGTACTTC. This encodes CASSLEYRGSYEQYF.

The chain carries TRBV19 and TRBJ1-5; 10 nucleotides align to TRBD1. Germline lookup yields CDR1 LNHDA and CDR2 SQIVND (reference sequence). This CDR3 region has 15 residues. V lost 7 bases to trimming and J lost 3 bases; unmatched junction nucleotides: 6. The CDR3 sequence is CASTRDRGVNQPQHF. The CDR3 DNA is TGTGCCAGTACCCGGGACAGGGGTGTCAATCAGCCCCAGCATTTT.

The chain links TRBV19 to TRBJ1-3; the D is unclear. From germline, CDR1 is LNHDA and CDR2 SQIVND (reference sequence). The CDR3 consists of 15 residues. The ends were cut back, 3 bases at V and 0 bases at J, with 9 bases in the middle. The CDR3, as DNA: TGTGCCAGTAGTATGGGAGGCGCCTCTGGAAACACCATATATTTT. Translated, it gives CASSMGGASGNTIYF.

The V gene is TRBV7-7, the J gene TRBJ2-1, with 11 bases that match TRBD2. This CDR3 has 16 amino acids. The trim removed 7 bases at V and 9 bases at J, leaving 14 bases unmatched. Germline CDR1 is SSHAT and CDR2 is FNYEAQ (reference sequence). The DNA for the CDR3 is TGTGCCAGCAAGCCGAGGATGGATAGCGGGGGGGCTGAGCAGTTCTTC. Protein sequence: CASKPRMDSGGAEQFF.

V and J are TRBV6-2 or TRBV6-3 and TRBJ2-1, with 9 bases fitting TRBD2. After removal of 0 bases from V and 3 bases from J, the junction contained 6 bases not matched to a gene. Germline V gives CDR1 MNHEY, CDR2 SVGEGT. The CDR3 consists of 17 residues. The CDR3 spells CASSYSWRGGIYNEQFF. In nucleotides, the CDR3 is TGTGCCAGCAGTTACTCTTGGCGGGGGGGGATCTACAATGAGCAGTTCTTC.

Written as DNA, the CDR3 is TGCGCCAGCAGTGAGTCGATTAGGGGGGGGGCATACAATGAGCAGTTCTTC. It codes for CASSESIRGGAYNEQFF. The chain couples TRBV10-1 to TRBJ2-1, with D possibly matching TRBD2 (7 bases). This CDR3 comprises 17 residues. Germline V gene data show CDR1 as WNHNN and CDR2 as SYGVQD (reference sequence). V gave up 0 bases and J gave up 4 bases, with 16 bases separating them.

J is TRBJ1-2 and V is TRBV19, with D perhaps TRBD1 (6 bases). Between the trimmed V and J ends, which lost 3 bases and 7 bases, there was a span of 15 bases. The CDR3 spans 14 residues. The germline CDR1 and CDR2 sequences are LNHDA and SQIVND (reference sequence). CDR3 amino acids: CASSILATGSGYTF. The CDR3 DNA follows: TGTGCCAGTAGTATTCTTGCCACAGGGTCTGGCTACACCTTC.

The chain links TRBV2 to TRBJ2-5; the match to TRBD2 covers 7 bases. The CDR3 length is 14 residues. The germline gives CDR1 SNHLY, CDR2 FYNNEI. V was pared by 5 bases and J by 2 bases, with 5 bases of the junction left unmatched. CDR3 region: CASSRSGTQETQYF. CDR3 coding DNA: TGTGCCAGCAGTCGAAGCGGGACTCAAGAGACCCAGTACTTC.

The V gene is TRBV10-3, the J gene TRBJ1-1, with D perhaps TRBD1 (5 bases). Trimming took 4 bases from V and 0 from J, leaving 12 bases between them. Germline V lookup: CDR1 ENHRY, CDR2 SYGVKD. CDR3 length: 15 amino acids. CDR3 in DNA: TGTGCCATCAGTGTCGAAACAGGCGTGAACACTGAAGCTTTCTTT. Amino acid sequence: CAISVETGVNTEAFF.